This T cell receptor beta chain came from a study of blood T cell repertoires in COVID-19. On the study more broadly: Spain, Italy and the United States supplied samples that represented acute and convalescent COVID-19.

The CDR3 contains 16 residues. Looked up from germline, CDR1 is LGHDT and CDR2 is YNNKEL (reference sequence). The V and J ends lost 0 bases and 0 bases respectively, with 12 bases between them. Original processing methods: Amplification with reference gene primers provided the estimates of nucleated cell counts. Produced via immunoSEQ multiplex PCR; TCRdb's table is partial and in-frame only. The V and J calls and clone size come from that table; D and trimming were worked out from the DNA. The sample has some 49,000 clones, 75% to 90% seen once. The chain joins TRBV3-1 (or the pseudogene TRBV3-2) to TRBJ2-7; a weak D match, TRBD1 (5 bases). The receptor's source is a human donor in a cohort sampled during active COVID-19. The specimen sequenced was peripheral blood. For the CDR3, the DNA is TGTGCCAGCAGCCAAGATTCCCAGGGCGCCTCCTACGAGCAGTACTTC. Translated: CASSQDSQGASYEQYF.